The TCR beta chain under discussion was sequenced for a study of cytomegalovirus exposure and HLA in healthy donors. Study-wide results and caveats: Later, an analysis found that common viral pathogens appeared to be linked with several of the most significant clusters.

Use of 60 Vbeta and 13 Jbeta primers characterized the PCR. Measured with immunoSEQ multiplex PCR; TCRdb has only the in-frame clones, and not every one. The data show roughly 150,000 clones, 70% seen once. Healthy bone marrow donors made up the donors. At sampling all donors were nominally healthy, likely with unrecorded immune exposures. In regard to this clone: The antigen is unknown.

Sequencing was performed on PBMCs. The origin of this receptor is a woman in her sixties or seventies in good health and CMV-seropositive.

The CDR3 DNA is TGTGCCAGCCGGACACAACTCCATGGCTACACCTTC. Its translation: CASRTQLHGYTF. This chain joins TRBV27 and TRBJ1-2; TRBD1 is a possible D gene (5 bases). Trimming took off 8 bases at V and 6 bases at J, with 13 bases between the two ends. The CDR3 runs to 12 residues. CDR1 MNHEY and CDR2 SMNVEV come from the germline V gene (reference sequence).